This T cell receptor beta chain was recorded in a study of blood T cell repertoires in COVID-19 (dated by TCRdb to about 2020). Background for the entire study: Samples covering the acute and convalescent phases of COVID-19 were provided by collaborators in the United States, Italy and Spain. The material from the prospective study consisted of cDNA or gDNA derived from T cells, B-cell-depleted T cells, or PBMCs. The dataset comprised deeply sampled blood TCRbeta repertoires from subjects exposed to, actively infected with, or recovered from COVID-19. The repertoires were made available in a free public database intended to serve as a resource for research on the immune response to SARS-CoV-2. Samples came from the ongoing ImmuneRACE study (first 160 participants) plus 1,254 subjects from 6 global collaborators. Nearly every sample came with metadata listing a de-identified subject ID, COVID-19 status, age in years and sex. HLA class I and class II types, where available, came from metadata supplied by the sample provider rather than from assay-based typing.

The collaborating institutions used their own protocols to collect whole blood in K2EDTA tubes. For TCRbeta analysis, collaborator samples were shipped as frozen whole blood, as isolated PBMCs, or as DNA extracted from either sample type. TCRbeta CDR3 regions were amplified from genomic DNA using the immunoSEQ Assay, a bias-controlled multiplex PCR. In the paper's pipeline: Within the assay, amplification of reference gene primers was used to estimate how many nucleated cells each sample contained. Sequence reads were collapsed and filtered to measure the absolute abundance of every unique TCRbeta CDR3 rearrangement. For each sample, productive Simpson clonality was calculated as the square root of Simpson's diversity index across productive rearrangements. TCRdb holds this immuneACCESS table with in-frame rearrangements only. Some clones are missing; in checked studies, unresolved V genes explain under half, and the rest has no known cause. The V and J calls and the clone size are those of that table, but D and trimming were determined from the DNA. Recorded for this sample are around 92,000 clones; 89% of them occurred a single time. The top ten constitute around 5.2% of the sample.

This clone was recorded only once. Its antigen has not been determined. Per-base quality was not reported, and no clone a single base away is much larger than it. On the study overall, not on this receptor specifically: How much clinical and demographic metadata was included differed by source and by participant, and the metadata was provided uncurated.

V and J are truncated by 6 bases and 4 bases respectively, leaving an intervening sequence of 22 bases. The CDR3 starts with the cysteine, ends with the phenylalanine, and has 17 residues. The kept DNA is CDR3 alone, 51 bases in frame from the first base. CDR1 MDHEN and CDR2 SYDVKM were looked up in the germline V gene. The clonotype comes from a woman of 80 years or more with active COVID-19. The rearrangement joined TRBV28 to TRBJ2-1, with TRBD1 as a weak D call on 6 bases. Material: peripheral blood. This receptor has the CDR3 CASSIPRDTLSYNEQFF. The nucleotide sequence is given as TGTGCCAGCAGCATACCTCGGGACACCCTTTCTTACAATGAGCAGTTCTTC. Full variable domain (CDR3 extended with the reference TRBV28 and TRBJ2-1 proteins): DVKVTQSSRYLVKRTGEKVFLECVQDMDHENMFWYRQDPGLGLRLIYFSYDVKMKEKGDIPEGYSVSREKKERFSLILESASTNQTSMYLCASSIPRDTLSYNEQFFGPGTRLTVL.